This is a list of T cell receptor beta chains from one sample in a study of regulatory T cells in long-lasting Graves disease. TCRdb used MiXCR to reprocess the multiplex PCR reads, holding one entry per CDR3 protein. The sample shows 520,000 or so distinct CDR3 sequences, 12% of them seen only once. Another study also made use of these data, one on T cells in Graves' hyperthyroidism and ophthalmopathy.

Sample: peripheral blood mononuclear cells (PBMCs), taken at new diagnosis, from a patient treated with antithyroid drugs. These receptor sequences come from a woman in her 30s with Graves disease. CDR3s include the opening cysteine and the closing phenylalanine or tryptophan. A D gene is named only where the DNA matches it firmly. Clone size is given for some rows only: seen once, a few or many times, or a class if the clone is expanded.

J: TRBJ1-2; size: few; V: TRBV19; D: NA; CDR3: CASSTLSLGYTF; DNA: TGTGCCAGTAGTACCCTCTCGCTGGGCTACACCTTC
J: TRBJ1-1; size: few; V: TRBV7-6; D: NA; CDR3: CASSSGWGKGSEAFF; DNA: TGTGCCAGCAGCTCCGGGTGGGGCAAAGGATCTGAAGCTTTCTTT
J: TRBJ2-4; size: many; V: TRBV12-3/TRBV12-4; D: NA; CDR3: CASSLDQNIQYF; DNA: TGTGCCAGCAGCCTCGACCAAAACATTCAGTACTTC
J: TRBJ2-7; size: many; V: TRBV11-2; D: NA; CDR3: CASSLDRAKGWEQYF; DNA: TGTGCCAGCAGCTTAGATCGTGCTAAGGGGTGGGAGCAGTACTTC
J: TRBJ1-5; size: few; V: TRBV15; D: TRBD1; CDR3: CATSRFPGQGLQPQHF; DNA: TGTGCCACCAGCAGATTTCCGGGACAGGGGCTTCAGCCCCAGCATTTT
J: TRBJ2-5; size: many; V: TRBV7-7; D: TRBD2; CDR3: CASSMPSGRWETQYF; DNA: TGTGCCAGCAGCATGCCTAGCGGGAGATGGGAGACCCAGTACTTC
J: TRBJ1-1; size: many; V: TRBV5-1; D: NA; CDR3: CASSLVPGGTNTEAFF; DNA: TGCGCCAGCAGCTTGGTCCCGGGCGGAACGAACACTGAAGCTTTCTTT
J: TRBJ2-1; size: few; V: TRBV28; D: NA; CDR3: CASRSRRSSYNEQFF; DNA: TGTGCCAGCAGGTCTAGGAGGAGCTCCTACAATGAGCAGTTCTTC
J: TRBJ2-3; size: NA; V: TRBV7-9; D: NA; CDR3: CASSFERSTDTQYF; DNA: TGTGCCAGCAGCTTTGAACGAAGCACAGATACGCAGTATTTT
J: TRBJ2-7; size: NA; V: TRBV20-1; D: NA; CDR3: CSARYPGGEQYF; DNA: TGCAGTGCTAGATACCCGGGTGGCGAGCAGTACTTC
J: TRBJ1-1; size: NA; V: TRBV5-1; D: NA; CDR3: CASSFSPPDTEAFF; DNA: TGCGCCAGCAGCTTTTCCCCGCCGGACACTGAAGCTTTCTTT
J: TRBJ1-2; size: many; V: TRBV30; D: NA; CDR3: CAWSTLGVSGYTF; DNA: TGTGCCTGGAGCACGCTCGGGGTTTCTGGCTACACCTTC
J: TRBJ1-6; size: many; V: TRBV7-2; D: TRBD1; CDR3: CASSLTGLTGGHSPLHF; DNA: TGTGCCAGCAGCCTGACCGGTTTGACAGGGGGCCATTCACCCCTCCACTTT